This T cell receptor (beta chain) was found in a study of blood T cell repertoires in COVID-19. Study context: Sites across the United States, Italy and Spain contributed samples from acute and convalescent COVID-19. T cells, B-cell-depleted T cells, or PBMCs provided the cDNA or gDNA that served as material.

As handled by the study authors: Cell counts per sample came from amplifying reference gene primers. TCRdb keeps only in-frame clones here, not all; method: immunoSEQ multiplex PCR. V, J and clone size were drawn from that table, and D and trimming were deduced from the DNA. The repertoire consists of 300,000 to 400,000 clones, with around 88% occurring once and the leading ten covering 1.6%. Seattle patient enrollment occurred during active infection, with longitudinal follow-up thereafter. Germline trimming cut 5 bases from V and 7 bases from J; bases unmatched to any gene: 5. CDR3 size: 13 residues. Germline CDR1 and CDR2: SEHNR and FQNEAQ (reference sequence).

The sequenced sample consisted of peripheral blood. The receptor was isolated from a woman aged 25 to 39 with COVID-19, enrolled during active disease. The genes are TRBV7-9 and TRBJ1-2; 9 bases align to TRBD1. This CDR3 reads CASSPDRGGGYTF. For the CDR3, the DNA is TGTGCCAGCAGCCCCGACAGGGGGGGTGGCTACACCTTC.